Listed below are T cell receptor beta chains from one sample, sequenced in a study of identical twins. TCRdb reprocessed the 5' RACE reads via MiXCR and lists one record per CDR3 protein. The sample lists roughly 750,000 distinct CDR3 sequences, around 20% occurring once. These data were also filed under a second study, of T cells expressing NK-cell markers.

Sequences were obtained from PBMCs. These receptor sequences come from a woman between 18 and 30 years old in good health. Each CDR3 is given with its conserved first and last residue. Each record gives: CDR3 DNA, CDR3 protein, D gene, V gene, J gene, clone size. The D gene is left open where the match is weak. The size of a clone is reported for some rows only, either as once, few or many, or as a class for expanded clones.

TGCAGTGCTACCGAGCGGAGCTCCTACGAGCAGTACTTC,CSATERSSYEQYF,.,TRBV20-1,TRBJ2-7,few
TGCGCCAGCGGGGGACAGTTCACCGGGGAGCTGTTTTTT,CASGGQFTGELFF,TRBD1,TRBV10-2,TRBJ2-2,.
TGCAGCGTTGAAGGACTAGCGGGAGGGCCTTCGGAGCAGTTCTTC,CSVEGLAGGPSEQFF,TRBD2,TRBV29-1,TRBJ2-1,many
TGTGCCAGCAGCTTAAAAGGAGGGTCCGGGGAGCGGAGGGCACCCCTCCACTTT,CASSLKGGSGERRAPLHF,.,TRBV11-2,TRBJ1-6,.
TGCAGTGCCTCACAAAGTCGTTCGGGTGGCTACACCTTC,CSASQSRSGGYTF,.,TRBV20-1,TRBJ1-2,.
TGTGCCAGCAGCGTAGATGGGCTCTCCTACGAGCAGTACTTC,CASSVDGLSYEQYF,.,TRBV9,TRBJ2-7,few
TGTGCCAGCAGTTCGACAGGGGGATTGTACGAGCAGTACTTC,CASSSTGGLYEQYF,TRBD1,TRBV12-3/TRBV12-4,TRBJ2-7,many
TGTGCCAGCAGCTTGGTGGGGCGGGGGTCGAGTGAAGCTTTCTTT,CASSLVGRGSSEAFF,.,TRBV5-5,TRBJ1-1,.
TGCGCCAGCAGCCCAAATAACAATGAGCAGTTCTTC,CASSPNNNEQFF,.,TRBV5-1,TRBJ2-1,many
TGTGCCAGCAGCTCCTTTGGCGAAAAACTGTTTTTT,CASSSFGEKLFF,.,TRBV5-6,TRBJ1-4,.
TGCAGTGCTGAAACAGGGAGCCAGTGGTCACCCCTCCACTTT,CSAETGSQWSPLHF,.,TRBV20-1,TRBJ1-6,few
TGCGCCAGCAGCTTTCCCGGGGGCAAGGAGCAGTTCTTC,CASSFPGGKEQFF,.,TRBV5-1,TRBJ2-1,few
TGCAGTGCTAAAAGACAGGGATTCAACTACGAGCAGTACTTC,CSAKRQGFNYEQYF,TRBD1,TRBV20-1,TRBJ2-7,.
TGTGCCAGCAGTCGATCAAGAGGGGGCGTGGGGCATGAGCAGTTCTTC,CASSRSRGGVGHEQFF,TRBD1,TRBV6-2/TRBV6-3,TRBJ2-1,.
TGCGCCAGCAGTGACCCCCCTGGGACTAGCGGGGGCAATGAGCAGTTCTTC,CASSDPPGTSGGNEQFF,TRBD2,TRBV10-1,TRBJ2-1,few
TGTGCCAGCAGCTTTGCCCCCGGCTCCTACAATGAGCAGTTCTTC,CASSFAPGSYNEQFF,.,TRBV7-3,TRBJ2-1,.
TGTGCCAGCAGCCCACGGGACAGGGATAACTATGGCTACACCTTC,CASSPRDRDNYGYTF,TRBD1,TRBV7-9,TRBJ1-2,few
TGCAGTGCTAGAGATCGTCGAGGGGGCGACACCGGGGAGCTGTTTTTT,CSARDRRGGDTGELFF,TRBD1,TRBV20-1,TRBJ2-2,.
TGCAGCGCCGCGGCAGGGGGCCCTTTTATGAACACTGAAGCTTTCTTT,CSAAAGGPFMNTEAFF,TRBD1,TRBV29-1,TRBJ1-1,few
TGCGCCAGCAGCACAATGAATGAGCAGTTCTTC,CASSTMNEQFF,.,TRBV5-1,TRBJ2-1,many
TGTGCCAGCTCACCACAGGGGGCCTTACCAGATGGAGCTTTCTTT,CASSPQGALPDGAFF,TRBD1,TRBV18,TRBJ1-1,.
TGCAGTGCGGGCCGGGACAGGGGGGAGGAGCAGTACTTC,CSAGRDRGEEQYF,TRBD1,TRBV20-1,TRBJ2-7,few
TGTGCCAGTAGTCGGAGGACTAGAGGGACGAACACCGGGGAGCTGTTTTTT,CASSRRTRGTNTGELFF,TRBD2,TRBV19,TRBJ2-2,.
TGTGCCAGCAACCCACAGGGGGCGAGCAATCAGCCCCAGCATTTT,CASNPQGASNQPQHF,TRBD1,TRBV6-1,TRBJ1-5,.
TGTGCCAGCAGTACCTGGACATCGAACACCGGGGAGCTGTTTTTT,CASSTWTSNTGELFF,.,TRBV6-1,TRBJ2-2,few
TGCGCCAGCAGTGATGGCTCCGCAGGACAGAACACTGAAGCTTTCTTT,CASSDGSAGQNTEAFF,.,TRBV10-1,TRBJ1-1,.
TGTGCCAGCAGTCCTCGCCTCCGGGACAGGTATCGCGAGCAGTACTTC,CASSPRLRDRYREQYF,TRBD1,TRBV12-3/TRBV12-4,TRBJ2-7,once
TGTGCCAGCAGCTTAGGTCGAGGCAGAGAGAACACTGAAGCTTTCTTT,CASSLGRGRENTEAFF,.,TRBV11-2,TRBJ1-1,.
TGTGCCATCAGTGATGTGGGGGGAAGCACAGATACGCAGTATTTT,CAISDVGGSTDTQYF,.,TRBV10-3,TRBJ2-3,few
TGTGCCAGCAGCAGACCAGGGATCACCGGGGAGCTGTTTTTT,CASSRPGITGELFF,.,TRBV12-3/TRBV12-4,TRBJ2-2,few
TGCAGCGTTATGGAGGGGGCCTACGAGCAGTACTTC,CSVMEGAYEQYF,.,TRBV29-1,TRBJ2-7,many
TGCAGTGCTAGAGACCACGGGACTAGCGTCCTCTCCTACGAGCAGTACTTC,CSARDHGTSVLSYEQYF,TRBD2,TRBV20-1,TRBJ2-7,many
TGCAGTGCTAGAGATCCGGCTACCCTTACCATTCAGTACTTC,CSARDPATLTIQYF,.,TRBV20-1,TRBJ2-4,few
TGTGCCAGCAGCTTGGGGCTAGCGGGAGTATATGGCACAGATACGCAGTATTTT,CASSLGLAGVYGTDTQYF,TRBD2,TRBV5-5,TRBJ2-3,.
TGTGCCAGCAGCTTGAGTCTGACTAGCACAGATACGCAGTATTTT,CASSLSLTSTDTQYF,.,TRBV5-6,TRBJ2-3,many
TGTGCCAGCAGCCTTACAGGTCGGGATTCACCCCTCCACTTT,CASSLTGRDSPLHF,.,TRBV3-1,TRBJ1-6,.
TGTGCCATCAGGGAAAGCGGGGGCTTGAACACCGGGGAGCTGTTTTTT,CAIRESGGLNTGELFF,TRBD2,TRBV10-3,TRBJ2-2,.
TGCGCCAGCAGCTTAGCGGGAATGGAAGAGACCCAGTACTTC,CASSLAGMEETQYF,TRBD2,TRBV5-1,TRBJ2-5,few
TGTGCCAGCAGCTTTACGACAGGGAAGCGCTACACCTTC,CASSFTTGKRYTF,TRBD1,TRBV3-1,TRBJ1-2,.
TGCGCCAGCAGCTTAGTAGTCTCCGGGTCGGGGTACAGCTCCTACAATGAGCAGTTCTTC,CASSLVVSGSGYSSYNEQFF,.,TRBV5-1,TRBJ2-1,.
TGTGCCAGCAGTTACCTCGGGGACACCGACGATACGCAGTATTTT,CASSYLGDTDDTQYF,.,TRBV6-5,TRBJ2-3,few
TGTGCCAGCAGTTCGATACTAGCGGGAGAGGAACAAGAGACCCAGTACTTC,CASSSILAGEEQETQYF,TRBD2,TRBV12-3/TRBV12-4,TRBJ2-5,.
TGCGCCAGCAGCTTGGGACAGGGAAGTATCAACACCGGGGAGCTGTTTTTT,CASSLGQGSINTGELFF,TRBD1,TRBV5-1,TRBJ2-2,.
TGTGCCAGCGGCTACAGGGGACGGCAGCCCCAGCATTTT,CASGYRGRQPQHF,TRBD1,TRBV12-3/TRBV12-4,TRBJ1-5,.
TGCGCCAGCAGTGGAACCTACGAGCAGTACTTC,CASSGTYEQYF,.,TRBV5-1,TRBJ2-7,many
TGTGCCACCAGTGACCCCAGGGACGGCAAAAACATTCAGTACTTC,CATSDPRDGKNIQYF,.,TRBV24-1,TRBJ2-4,few
TGCGCCAGCAGCTCCTCAGGGGGCACCTACAATGAGCAGTTCTTC,CASSSSGGTYNEQFF,TRBD1,TRBV5-1,TRBJ2-1,many
TGTGCCAGCTCACCACGGGCCGTTCAAGAGACCCAGTACTTC,CASSPRAVQETQYF,.,TRBV18,TRBJ2-5,.
TGTGCCAGCAGTCTCAAGGCTAGTGGGACCCAGTACTTC,CASSLKASGTQYF,.,TRBV12-3/TRBV12-4,TRBJ2-5,.
TGTGCCACTCGGCCAGGCCCGGCCAGATATGGCTACACCTTC,CATRPGPARYGYTF,.,TRBV2,TRBJ1-2,few